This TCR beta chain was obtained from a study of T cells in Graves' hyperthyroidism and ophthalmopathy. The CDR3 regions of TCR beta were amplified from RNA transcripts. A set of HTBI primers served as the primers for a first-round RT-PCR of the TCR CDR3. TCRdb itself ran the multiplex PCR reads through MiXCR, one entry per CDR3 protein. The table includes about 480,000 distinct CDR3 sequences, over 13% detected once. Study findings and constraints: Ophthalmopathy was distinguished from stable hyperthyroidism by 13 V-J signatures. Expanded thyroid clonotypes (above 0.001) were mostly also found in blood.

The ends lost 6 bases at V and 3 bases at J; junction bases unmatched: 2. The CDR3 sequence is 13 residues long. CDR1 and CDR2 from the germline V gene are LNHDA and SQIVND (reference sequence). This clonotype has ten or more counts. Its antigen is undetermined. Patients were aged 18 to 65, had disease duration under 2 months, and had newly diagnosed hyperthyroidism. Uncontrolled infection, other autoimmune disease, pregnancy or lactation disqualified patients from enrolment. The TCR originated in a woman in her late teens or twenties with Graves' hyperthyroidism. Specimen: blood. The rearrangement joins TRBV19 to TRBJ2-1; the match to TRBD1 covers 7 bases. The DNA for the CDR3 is TGTGCCAGTAGGACAGGGAACTACAATGAGCAGTTCTTC. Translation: CASRTGNYNEQFF.